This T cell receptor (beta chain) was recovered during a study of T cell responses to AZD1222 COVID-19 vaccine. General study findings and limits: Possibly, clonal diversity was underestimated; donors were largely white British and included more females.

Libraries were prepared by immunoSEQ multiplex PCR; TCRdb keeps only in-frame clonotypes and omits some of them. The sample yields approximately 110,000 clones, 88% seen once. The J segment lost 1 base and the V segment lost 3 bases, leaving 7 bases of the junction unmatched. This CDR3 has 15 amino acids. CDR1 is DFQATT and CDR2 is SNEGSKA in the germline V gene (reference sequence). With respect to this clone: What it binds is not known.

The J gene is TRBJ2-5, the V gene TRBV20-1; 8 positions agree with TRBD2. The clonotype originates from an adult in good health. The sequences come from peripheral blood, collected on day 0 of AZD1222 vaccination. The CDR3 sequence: CSASPSGGSQETQYF. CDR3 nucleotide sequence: TGCAGTGCTAGTCCCAGCGGGGGCAGCCAAGAGACCCAGTACTTC.